This T cell receptor (beta chain) was sequenced during a study of T cell changes during pregnancy in multiple sclerosis. After removal of 4 bases from V and 2 bases from J, the junction contained 8 bases not matched to a gene. The CDR3 is made up of 14 amino acids. Germline CDR1 reads GTSNPN; CDR2 reads SVGIG (reference sequence). Only in-frame clones appear in the TCRdb table, and some are missing; sequencing was by immunoSEQ multiplex PCR. The sample has about 60,000 clones, about 90% seen once. The V and J genes are TRBV30 and TRBJ2-7; 7 nucleotides line up with TRBD1. This TCR derives from a female donor with multiple sclerosis, enrolled in a pregnancy study. The sample here was CD4+ T cells from peripheral blood mononuclear cells, taken in the first trimester of pregnancy. The chain's CDR3 is CAWTPGTAAYEQYF. CDR3 DNA sequence: TGTGCCTGGACGCCCGGGACAGCTGCCTACGAGCAGTACTTC.